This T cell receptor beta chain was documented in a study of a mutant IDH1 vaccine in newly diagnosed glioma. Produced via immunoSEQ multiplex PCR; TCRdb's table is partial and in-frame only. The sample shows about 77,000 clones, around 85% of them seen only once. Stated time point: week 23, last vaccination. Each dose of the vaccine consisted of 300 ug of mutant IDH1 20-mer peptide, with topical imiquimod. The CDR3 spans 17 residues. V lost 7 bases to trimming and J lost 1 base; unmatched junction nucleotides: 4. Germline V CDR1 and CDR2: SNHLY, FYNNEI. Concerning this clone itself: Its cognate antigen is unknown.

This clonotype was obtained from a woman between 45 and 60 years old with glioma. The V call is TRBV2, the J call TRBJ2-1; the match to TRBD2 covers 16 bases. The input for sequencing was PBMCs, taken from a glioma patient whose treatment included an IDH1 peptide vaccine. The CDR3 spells CASKGTSGRDSYNEQFF. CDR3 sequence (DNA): TGTGCCAGCAAAGGGACTAGCGGGAGGGATTCCTACAATGAGCAGTTCTTC.